This entry describes one T cell receptor beta chain. The data stem from a study of glioma-infiltrating T cells after dendritic cell vaccination. This CDR3 is 17 amino acids long. Germline-derived CDR1 and CDR2 are MGHDK and SYGVNS. Repertoires were generated with immunoSEQ multiplex PCR, while TCRdb's copy carries only in-frame clones and drops some. Seen here are some 390 clones, approximately 92% observed once, and the top ten hold 5% to 8%. Fresh-frozen tumor tissue and more than two years of survival data were available for all. Sequencing used tumor tissue, obtained before dendritic cell vaccination. The TCR sequence derives from a human donor with glioblastoma. J is TRBJ2-5 and V is TRBV25-1, with 11 bases matching TRBD2. The CDR3 region is CAHLRPTLAGGRETQYF. The CDR3 DNA follows: TGTGCACACCTGCGGCCCACCTTAGCGGGGGGGCGGGAGACCCAGTACTTC.